What follows are 6 T cell receptor beta chains derived from one specimen sequenced in a study of cytomegalovirus exposure and HLA in healthy donors. The study ran its PCR with 60 Vbeta and 13 Jbeta primers. Clones were read by immunoSEQ multiplex PCR, and TCRdb kept only the in-frame ones, dropping some. The data contain 100,000 to 150,000 clones, 77% of them singletons. The sequencing input was PBMCs. The receptors come from a human donor in good health.

V is TRBV10-3 and J is TRBJ1-6; perhaps TRBD1 as D (6 bases). Germline-derived CDR1 and CDR2 are ENHRY and SYGVKD. V lost 1 base and J lost 0, with 10 bases in between. The CDR3 contains 17 residues. This chain's CDR3 is CAISEFTGSSYNSPLHF. The DNA for the CDR3 is TGTGCCATCAGTGAGTTTACAGGGAGCTCCTATAATTCACCCCTCCACTTT.

The genes are TRBV19 and TRBJ1-1; D not certain. CDR1 is LNHDA and CDR2 is SQIVND in the germline V gene (reference sequence). Deletions cut 7 bases from V and 0 bases from J, with 9 bases between. CDR3 length: 13 amino acids. CDR3 DNA: TGTGCCAGTAACTACATGATGAACACTGAAGCTTTCTTT. Protein sequence: CASNYMMNTEAFF.

This clone was seen a few times. The chain uses TRBV7-2 and TRBJ2-1; 9 bases agree with TRBD1. J lost 4 bases, V lost 5 bases, and 6 bases had no gene match. The CDR3 length is 15 residues. Germline-derived CDR1 and CDR2 are SGHTA and FQGNSA. CDR3 coding DNA: TGTGCCAGCAGCCCGGACAGGGGCCGATACAATGAGCAGTTCTTC. Its protein is CASSPDRGRYNEQFF.

This clone came up a few times. CDR3 DNA: TGCGCCAGCAGCTACGGGGGGGGGTTGTTTGAGCAGTTCTTC. Protein sequence: CASSYGGGLFEQFF. The J gene is TRBJ2-1, the V gene TRBV5-1; TRBD2 agrees at 8 bases. Germline trimming cut 3 bases from V and 9 bases from J; bases unmatched to any gene: 8. This CDR3 spans 14 amino acids. Germline V gives CDR1 SGHRS, CDR2 YFSETQ.

This clone was found a few times. The chain employs TRBV9 and TRBJ2-7, with 10 bases identical to TRBD2. Germline V CDR1 and CDR2: SGDLS, YYNGEE. This CDR3 contains 16 residues. The V and J ends lost 0 bases and 3 bases, in that order; junction bases with no gene match: 6. The DNA for the CDR3 is TGTGCCAGCAGCGTAGGGACTAGCGGCACCTACTACGAGCAGTACTTC. This encodes CASSVGTSGTYYEQYF.

The CDR3 region has the DNA TGCGCCAGCAGCCAAGACCCGCAGAGGGCTGCTGGAAACACCATATATTTT. This encodes CASSQDPQRAAGNTIYF. The V gene is TRBV4-1, the J gene TRBJ1-3; D ambiguous. CDR3 length: 17 residues. The germline gives CDR1 MGHRA, CDR2 YSYEKL. V lost 0 bases and J 2 bases, leaving 14 bases between the germline ends.